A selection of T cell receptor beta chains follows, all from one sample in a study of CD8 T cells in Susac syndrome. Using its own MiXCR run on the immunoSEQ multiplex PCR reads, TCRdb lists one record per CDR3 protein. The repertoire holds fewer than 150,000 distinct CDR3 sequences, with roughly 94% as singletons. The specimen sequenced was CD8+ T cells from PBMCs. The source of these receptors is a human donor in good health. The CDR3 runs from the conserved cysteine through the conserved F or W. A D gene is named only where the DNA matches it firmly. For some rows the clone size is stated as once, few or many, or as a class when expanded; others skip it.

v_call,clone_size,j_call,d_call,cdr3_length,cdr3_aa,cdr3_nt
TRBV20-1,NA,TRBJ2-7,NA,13,CSAQDQIVGEQYF,TGCAGTGCTCAGGACCAGATTGTGGGCGAGCAGTACTTC
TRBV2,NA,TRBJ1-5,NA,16,CASSVGSQWIHQPQHF,TGTGCCAGCAGTGTAGGCAGCCAATGGATCCATCAGCCCCAGCATTTT
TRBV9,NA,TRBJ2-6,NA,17,CASSVAGPGVGANVLTF,TGTGCCAGCAGCGTAGCGGGACCTGGGGTAGGGGCCAACGTCCTGACTTTC
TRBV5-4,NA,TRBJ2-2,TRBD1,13,CASTTGATGELFF,TGTGCCAGCACCACAGGGGCCACCGGGGAGCTGTTTTTT
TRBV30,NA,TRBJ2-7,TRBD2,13,CAWNLAGGNEQYF,TGTGCCTGGAATCTAGCGGGAGGCAACGAGCAGTACTTC
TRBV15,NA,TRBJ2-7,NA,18,CATSGRTLRGSGFYEQYF,TGTGCCACCAGCGGACGGACACTTCGGGGCAGTGGGTTCTACGAGCAGTACTTC
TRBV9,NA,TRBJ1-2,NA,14,CASSVARENYGYTF,TGTGCCAGCAGCGTAGCTCGGGAAAACTATGGCTACACCTTC
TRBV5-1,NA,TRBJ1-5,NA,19,CASSLQLIVGQGSNQPQHF,TGCGCCAGCAGCTTGCAGCTAATAGTTGGTCAGGGTAGCAATCAGCCCCAGCATTTT
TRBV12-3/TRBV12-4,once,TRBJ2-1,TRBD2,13,CASSLAGGYEQFF,TGTGCCAGCAGTTTAGCGGGAGGGTATGAGCAGTTCTTC
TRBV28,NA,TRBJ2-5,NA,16,CASSLSPDSAEETQYF,TGTGCCAGCAGTTTATCTCCCGACTCGGCCGAAGAGACCCAGTACTTC
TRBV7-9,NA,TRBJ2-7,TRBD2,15,CASSLGVAGRGEQYF,TGTGCCAGCAGCTTAGGGGTAGCGGGAAGAGGCGAGCAGTACTTC
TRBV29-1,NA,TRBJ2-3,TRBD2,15,CSVEVRGSPPDTQYF,TGCAGCGTTGAAGTCCGCGGGAGCCCCCCAGATACGCAGTATTTT
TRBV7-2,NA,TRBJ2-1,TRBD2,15,CASSFGTSAFNEQFF,TGTGCCAGCAGCTTCGGGACTAGCGCCTTTAATGAGCAGTTCTTC
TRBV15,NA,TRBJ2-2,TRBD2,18,CATSRVEHSGSYTGELFF,TGTGCCACCAGCAGAGTAGAACATAGCGGGAGTTACACCGGGGAGCTGTTTTTT
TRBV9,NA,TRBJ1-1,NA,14,CASSVGPRNTEAFF,TGTGCCAGCAGCGTAGGGCCCCGGAACACTGAAGCTTTCTTT
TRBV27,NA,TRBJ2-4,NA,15,CASSLLPVAKNIQYF,TGTGCCAGCAGTTTATTGCCGGTAGCCAAAAACATTCAGTACTTC
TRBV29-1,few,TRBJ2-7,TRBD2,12,CSVRAGGYEQYF,TGCAGCGTTAGGGCGGGAGGCTACGAGCAGTACTTC
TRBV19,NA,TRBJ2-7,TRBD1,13,CASSTGQGYEQYF,TGTGCCAGTAGTACCGGACAGGGCTACGAGCAGTACTTC
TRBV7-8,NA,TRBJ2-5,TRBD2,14,CASSRLAGGETQYF,TGTGCCAGCAGCCGACTAGCGGGAGGGGAGACCCAGTACTTC
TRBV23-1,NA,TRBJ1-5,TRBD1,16,CASSQNGTGWRQPQHF,TGCGCCAGCAGTCAAAACGGGACAGGCTGGCGTCAGCCCCAGCATTTT
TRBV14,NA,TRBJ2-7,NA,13,CASSEDSSYEQYF,TGTGCCAGCAGCGAAGACAGCTCCTACGAGCAGTACTTC
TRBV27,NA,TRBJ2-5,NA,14,CASSLWRGQETQYF,TGTGCCAGCAGTTTATGGAGGGGCCAAGAGACCCAGTACTTC
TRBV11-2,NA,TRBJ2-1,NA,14,CASSLWSGANEQFF,TGTGCCAGCAGCTTATGGTCGGGAGCGAATGAGCAGTTCTTC
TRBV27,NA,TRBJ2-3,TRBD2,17,CASSPRVVTSLPDTQYF,TGTGCCAGCAGTCCCCGTGTTGTGACTAGCCTTCCAGATACGCAGTATTTT
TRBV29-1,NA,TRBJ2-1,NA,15,CSVGSRELRSRVEFF,TGCAGCGTTGGTTCCCGGGAGTTGAGATCCCGGGTGGAGTTCTTC
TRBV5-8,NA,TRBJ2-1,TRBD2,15,CASSLGTSLSNEQFF,TGTGCCAGCAGCTTGGGGACTAGCCTATCCAATGAGCAGTTCTTC
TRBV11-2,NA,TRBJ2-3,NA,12,CASSLHTDTQYF,TGTGCCAGCAGCTTACACACAGATACGCAGTATTTT
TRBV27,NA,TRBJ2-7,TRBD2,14,CASSLWRGMEEQYF,TGTGCCAGCAGTTTATGGCGGGGGATGGAAGAGCAGTACTTC
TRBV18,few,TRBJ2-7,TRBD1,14,CASSPGQGTYEQYF,TGTGCCAGCTCACCGGGACAGGGGACCTACGAGCAGTACTTC
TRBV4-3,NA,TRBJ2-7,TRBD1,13,CASSPGGFDEQYF,TGCGCCAGCAGCCCAGGGGGATTCGACGAGCAGTACTTC
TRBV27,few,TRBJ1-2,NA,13,CASSPGQSYGYTF,TGTGCCAGCAGTCCTGGACAGAGCTATGGCTACACCTTC
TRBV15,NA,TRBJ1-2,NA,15,CATSRDLKIGYGYTF,TGTGCCACCAGCAGAGATCTAAAGATCGGGTATGGCTACACCTTC
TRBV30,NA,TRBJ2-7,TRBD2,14,CAWGDGSGSYEQYF,TGTGCCTGGGGCGACGGCAGCGGGAGCTACGAGCAGTACTTC
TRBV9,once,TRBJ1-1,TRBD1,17,CASSARDRQSRRAEAFF,TGTGCCAGCAGCGCCCGGGACAGGCAGAGTCGGAGAGCTGAAGCTTTCTTT
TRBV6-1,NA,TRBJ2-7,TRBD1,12,CASRGQGREQYF,TGTGCCAGCAGGGGACAGGGACGCGAGCAGTACTTC
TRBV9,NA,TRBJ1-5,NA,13,CASSGGGQQPQHF,TGTGCCAGCAGCGGTGGGGGGCAACAGCCCCAGCATTTT
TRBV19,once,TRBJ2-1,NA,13,CASSIRLFIEQFF,TGTGCCAGTAGTATTCGGCTTTTCATTGAGCAGTTCTTC
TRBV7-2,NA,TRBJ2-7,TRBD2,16,CASSLPWTSGKSEQYF,TGTGCCAGCAGCCTCCCCTGGACTAGCGGGAAGAGCGAGCAGTACTTC
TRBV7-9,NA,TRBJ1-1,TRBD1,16,CASSLYATGANTEAFF,TGTGCCAGCAGCTTATACGCGACAGGGGCGAACACTGAAGCTTTCTTT
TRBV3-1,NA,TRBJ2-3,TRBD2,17,CASSQGLAGVYDHTQYF,TGTGCCAGCAGCCAAGGACTAGCGGGAGTGTATGACCATACGCAGTATTTT
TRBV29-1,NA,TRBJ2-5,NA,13,CSVRNRIQETQYF,TGCAGCGTTCGAAACAGGATCCAAGAGACCCAGTACTTC